Presented here are 28 T cell receptor beta chains from one specimen sequenced in a study of post-analysis software for immune sequencing data. Study-wide results and limits: TRBV5-6, TRBV5-1 and TRBV20-1 belonged to a set of about five TRBV segments that were more frequent in patients than controls.

Unique molecular identifiers had been added to the TCR beta cDNA libraries. From the PCR reads, TCRdb called clonotypes with MiXCR, one entry per CDR3 protein. Here the sample spans hundreds of thousands of distinct CDR3 sequences, around 50% being singletons. No cognate antigen is known for these TCRs. The sample taken for sequencing was blood. The receptors stem from a girl aged 10 to 17 with multiple sclerosis.

The J gene is TRBJ2-1, the V gene TRBV5-1, with TRBD2 as a possible D gene (6 bases). V was cut by 6 bases and J by 8 bases, with 21 bases left in between. Germline V CDR1 and CDR2: SGHRS, YFSETQ. This CDR3 region has 15 residues. This chain's CDR3 is CASIPGTRDFDEQFF. The CDR3 DNA is TGCGCCAGCATCCCCGGGACTCGGGATTTCGATGAGCAGTTCTTC.

V usage is TRBV12-3 or TRBV12-4 and J usage is TRBJ2-4; D possibly matches TRBD1 or TRBD2 (6 bases each). TRBJ2-7 explains the end of the DNA better; the J call may be wrong. The CDR3 length is 12 residues. CDR3 nucleotide sequence: TGTGCCAGCACCAGAAGGGGGGACGAGCAGTACTTC. Encoded protein: CASTRRGDEQYF.

This clonotype was found a few times. V is TRBV25-1 and J is TRBJ2-3; D unresolved. Germline CDR1 is MGHDK and CDR2 is SYGVNS. V was cut by 6 bases and J by 7 bases, with 8 bases left in between. The CDR3 contains 11 residues. This chain's CDR3 is CASRDHYTQYF. The CDR3 DNA sequence: TGTGCCAGCAGGGACCACTATACGCAGTATTTT.

For the CDR3, the DNA is TGCGCCAGCAGCCAAGCGGAGAGGGAGGGGAACATTCAGTACTTC. Amino acids: CASSQAEREGNIQYF. The chain is built from TRBV4-1 and TRBJ2-4, with 7 bases fitting TRBD2. J lost 7 bases, V lost 1 base, and 7 bases had no gene match. The CDR3 contains 15 residues. CDR1 MGHRA and CDR2 YSYEKL come from the germline V gene.

The rearrangement links TRBV20-1 to TRBJ2-7; the D gene is possibly TRBD1 (6 bases). Germline V gene lookup returns CDR1 DFQATT and CDR2 SNEGSKA (reference sequence). This CDR3 has 12 residues. Trimming removed 6 bases at V and 2 bases at J, with 11 bases between. The CDR3 region has the DNA TGCAGTGCCCCGGACAGAACCTACGAGCAGTACTTC. It translates to CSAPDRTYEQYF.

V gene TRBV6-6 combines with J gene TRBJ1-5; D call uncertain. Germline CDR1 MNHNY, CDR2 SVGAGI (reference sequence). V gave up 6 bases and J gave up 4 bases, with 16 bases separating them. The CDR3 loop spans 15 amino acids. The CDR3 DNA reads TGTGCCAGCAGCCTCCTCCCCTGGAGGAATCAGCCCCAGCATTTT. Its protein product is CASSLLPWRNQPQHF.

Of note for this clonotype: Germline is not matched at one junction end, which may reflect a read error. The rearrangement joins TRBV7-2 to TRBJ2-3, with a possible D match to TRBD1 (5 bases). Germline V CDR1 and CDR2: SGHTA, FQGNSA. The CDR3 is made up of 15 amino acids. DNA for the CDR3: TGTGCCAGCAGCTTAGTGGGGCAGACTTCAGATACGCAGTATTTC. Translating gives CASSLVGQTSDTQYF.

This clonotype appeared once. This chain connects TRBV29-1 to TRBJ2-3; D gene ambiguous. V lost 6 bases to trimming and J lost 0 bases, with 13 bases between them. The germline V gene has CDR1 SQVTM and CDR2 ANQGSEA. The CDR3 is 14 residues long. CDR3: CSVPPVGSTDTQYF. In nucleotides, the CDR3 is TGCAGCGTCCCTCCGGTGGGGAGCACAGATACGCAGTATTTT.

As for this clonotype: The junction departs from the called germline gene at one end, perhaps through a read error. The chain uses TRBV5-1 and TRBJ2-5, with 12 positions matching TRBD2. This CDR3 is built from 16 residues. CDR1 SGHRS and CDR2 YFSETQ come from the germline V gene. The CDR3 nucleotides are TGCGCCAGCAGCAGGGGACTAGCGGGTCCCCAAGGGACCCAGTACTTC. It translates to CASSRGLAGPQGTQYF.

The chain employs TRBV12-3 or TRBV12-4 and TRBJ2-1; D gene unclear. The CDR3 covers 11 residues. V gave up 3 bases and J gave up 14 bases, with 11 bases separating them. This chain's CDR3 is CASSFRASEFF. The CDR3 nucleotides read TGTGCCAGCAGTTTTCGGGCATCCGAGTTCTTC.

The rearrangement links TRBV6-2 or TRBV6-3 to TRBJ1-1; D may be TRBD1 (5 bases). This CDR3 has 11 amino acids. Germline assignment: CDR1 MNHEY and CDR2 SVGEGT. V gave up 11 bases and J gave up 5 bases, with 12 bases separating them. The CDR3 reads CAAAGGTEAFF. Here the CDR3 DNA reads TGTGCCGCGGCGGGGGGAACTGAAGCTTTCTTT.

V and J are TRBV3-1 and TRBJ1-1, with D possibly TRBD1 on 5 matching bases. The CDR3 runs 14 residues. The ends were cut back, 6 bases at V and 2 bases at J, with 13 bases in the middle. Germline V gene sequence: CDR1 LGHDT, CDR2 YNNKEL (reference sequence). CDR3 nucleotide sequence: TGTGCCAGCAGAAGGGGCAGTGGAAACACTGAAGCTTTCTTT. Its protein product is CASRRGSGNTEAFF.

The chain employs TRBV9 and TRBJ2-5, with 9 bases that match TRBD1. V lost 3 bases and J lost 4; bases outside the gene matches: 4. CDR1 is SGDLS, CDR2 YYNGEE, per germline. This CDR3 has 14 residues. In DNA form, the CDR3 reads TGTGCCAGCAGCGCCTGGGGACAGGGAGAGACCCAGTACTTC. Its translation: CASSAWGQGETQYF. Full variable domain (outside the CDR3, taken from reference TRBV9 and TRBJ2-5): DSGVTQTPKHLITATGQRVTLRCSPRSGDLSVYWYQQSLDQGLQFLIQYYNGEERAKGNILERFSAQQFPDLHSELNLSSLELGDSALYFCASSAWGQGETQYFGPGTRLLVL.

A few counts support this clonotype. The chain joins TRBV29-1 to TRBJ1-2; possibly TRBD1 for D (5 bases). The ends were cut back, 3 bases at V and 8 bases at J, with 13 bases in the middle. The CDR3 contains 12 residues. CDR1 SQVTM and CDR2 ANQGSEA come from the germline V gene. The CDR3 is CSVDKRGSGYTF. CDR3 in DNA: TGCAGCGTTGACAAGCGGGGCAGCGGCTACACCTTC.

The rearrangement uses TRBV29-1 and TRBJ2-7; D remains ambiguous. The CDR3 covers 12 residues. The germline V gene has CDR1 SQVTM and CDR2 ANQGSEA. Trimming stripped 2 bases from V and 5 bases from J, with 10 bases between. The CDR3 spells CSVETRMDEQYF. Written as DNA, the CDR3 is TGCAGCGTTGAAACGCGAATGGACGAGCAGTACTTC.

This clonotype was found a few times. V and J are TRBV3-1 and TRBJ2-3; 7 nucleotides line up with TRBD1. This CDR3 has 14 residues. CDR1 is LGHDT and CDR2 is YNNKEL in the germline V gene (reference sequence). Germline trimming cut 4 bases from V and 6 bases from J; bases unmatched to any gene: 7. The CDR3: CASSLTGYLDTQYF. CDR3 DNA sequence: TGTGCCAGCAGCCTGACAGGGTATCTGGATACGCAGTATTTT.

The rearrangement links TRBV20-1 to TRBJ2-7; TRBD1 agrees at 7 bases. The assigned J gene may be wrong: the sequence end matches TRBJ2-5 better. This CDR3 region has 16 residues. Germline CDR1 is DFQATT and CDR2 is SNEGSKA (reference sequence). CDR3 protein: CSVGRLGGAKLETQYF. The CDR3, as DNA: TGCAGTGTTGGTCGCCTAGGGGGCGCGAAGCTGGAGACCCAGTACTTC.

This chain uses TRBV29-1 with TRBJ2-7; 8 positions agree with TRBD1. Germline values: CDR1 SQVTM, CDR2 ANQGSEA. The CDR3 consists of 15 residues. J lost 3 bases, V lost 2 bases, and 9 bases had no gene match. The CDR3 sequence: CSVETRRQGRYEQYF. Here the CDR3 DNA reads TGCAGCGTTGAAACCCGAAGACAGGGGCGCTACGAGCAGTACTTC.

This clonotype was detected a few times. The V gene is TRBV6-1, the J gene TRBJ1-1, with TRBD1 matching 7 bases. Germline lookup yields CDR1 MNHNS and CDR2 SASEGT. The CDR3 totals 16 residues. V lost 8 bases, J lost 0 bases, and 12 bases stayed unmatched. CDR3 sequence (DNA): TGTGCCAGCCCTGAGGACAGGATTTCAATGAACACTGAAGCTTTCTTT. Translation gives CASPEDRISMNTEAFF.

Turning to this clonotype: A clone one base away is much larger, so this may be a read error. V usage is TRBV5-1 and J usage is TRBJ1-2, with 8 bases that match TRBD1. The V gene's germline CDR1 is SGHRS and CDR2 YFSETQ. V gave up 0 bases and J gave up 9 bases; unmatched junction bases: 4. The CDR3 contains 13 residues. The CDR3 region is CASSLETGDSYTF. CDR3 nucleotides: TGCGCCAGCAGCTTGGAGACAGGGGATAGCTACACCTTC.

The chain couples TRBV3-1 to TRBJ2-5, with unresolved D. The DNA end favors TRBJ2-4, so the J call may be wrong. CDR1 and CDR2 from the germline V gene are LGHDT and YNNKEL (reference sequence). The CDR3 has 14 residues. This CDR3 is CASSHSPGKNIQYF. CDR3 DNA sequence: TGTGCCAGCAGCCACAGCCCGGGTAAAAACATTCAGTACTTC.

This clonotype was seen once. CDR3 residues: CASSAGRTSGNSDTQYF. DNA of the CDR3: TGCGCCAGCAGTGCGGGGCGGACTAGCGGGAACTCAGATACGCAGTATTTT. The chain has TRBV10-1 and TRBJ2-3; 12 bases line up with TRBD2. From germline, CDR1 is WNHNN and CDR2 SYGVQD (reference sequence). Trimming took 4 bases from V and 4 from J; bases not matched to a gene: 9. CDR3 length equals 17 residues.

V and J are TRBV9 and TRBJ1-5; no clear D. Trimming shortened V by 0 bases and J by 3 bases, and 7 bases separated the two germline ends. The CDR3 length is 14 residues. Germline CDR1 is SGDLS and CDR2 is YYNGEE. CDR3 DNA: TGTGCCAGCAGCGTAGTAAGGAACAATCAGCCCCAGCATTTT. Encoded protein: CASSVVRNNQPQHF.

This rearrangement joins TRBV20-1 to TRBJ2-7; no clear D. The CDR3 loop spans 13 amino acids. Trimming took off 2 bases at V and 2 bases at J, with 10 bases between the two ends. CDR1 is DFQATT and CDR2 is SNEGSKA in the germline V gene (reference sequence). DNA of the CDR3: TGCAGTGCTAGAATGGACGGAGCCTACGAGCAGTACTTC. This translates into CSARMDGAYEQYF.

The J gene is TRBJ2-5, the V gene TRBV7-9; TRBD2 agrees at 10 bases. CDR1 is SEHNR and CDR2 is FQNEAQ in the germline V gene (reference sequence). The CDR3 length is 15 residues. J lost 2 bases, V lost 6 bases, and 6 bases had no gene match. CDR3 residues: CASSQASGRQETQYF. DNA for the CDR3: TGTGCCAGCAGTCAAGCTAGCGGGAGACAAGAGACCCAGTACTTC.

V gene TRBV4-1 combines with J gene TRBJ2-1, with 8 bases fitting TRBD2. Germline V gene sequence: CDR1 MGHRA, CDR2 YSYEKL. CDR3 length: 15 amino acids. V was pared by 5 bases and J by 4 bases, with 7 bases of the junction left unmatched. The CDR3 bases are TGCGCCAGCAGCGGTACCCGCGGGAGGTACAATGAGCAGTTCTTC. Its translation: CASSGTRGRYNEQFF.

The V gene is TRBV6-1, the J gene TRBJ2-7; D is perhaps TRBD2 (5 bases). Germline V CDR1 and CDR2: MNHNS, SASEGT. CDR3 length: 12 residues. V was clipped by 10 bases and J by 4 bases, with 14 bases between them. The CDR3 loop reads CAILEGRYEQYF. For the CDR3, the DNA is TGTGCCATTCTCGAGGGCCGGTACGAGCAGTACTTC.

The sample holds a few counts of this clonotype. The rearrangement joins TRBV27 to TRBJ2-7; TRBD1 matches at 8 bases. The CDR3 covers 16 residues. The germline V gene encodes CDR1 MNHEY and CDR2 SMNVEV (reference sequence). V was clipped by 2 bases and J by 0 bases; unmatched bases: 6. CDR3 loop: CASSLGQGSYSYEQYF. DNA for the CDR3: TGTGCCAGCAGTTTAGGACAGGGCTCCTACTCCTACGAGCAGTACTTC.